This record concerns one T cell receptor (beta chain) sequence. The V end was cut by 11 bases, the J end by 3 bases, with 31 bases between. This CDR3 region has 18 residues. The germline CDR1 and CDR2 sequences are MRHNA and SNTAGT. The data stem from a study of blood T cell repertoires in COVID-19. Study in general: Samples representing acute and convalescent COVID-19 were sourced from the United States, Italy and Spain. PBMCs, B-cell-depleted T cells, or T cells provided the cDNA or gDNA that made up the material.

The protocol was immunoSEQ multiplex PCR, while the TCRdb copy is restricted to in-frame clones and leaves out a portion. The repertoire consists of approximately 240,000 clones, with more than 75% occurring once and the leading ten covering around 2.9%. Input material: peripheral blood. The receptor was derived from a woman aged 25 to 45 who had recovered from COVID-19. The genes are TRBV6-4 and TRBJ1-1; D is possibly TRBD1 (6 bases). The CDR3 here is CAGHFFIAGAWLDTEAFF. The CDR3 DNA is TGTGCCGGACACTTTTTTATTGCAGGGGCTTGGCTCGACACTGAAGCTTTCTTT.